A selection of T cell receptor beta chains follows, all from one sample in a study of tumor and adjacent non-tumor tissue in lung cancer. In TCRdb, the multiplex PCR reads were re-called with MiXCR into one record per CDR3 protein. The sample shows approximately 130,000 distinct CDR3 sequences, 66% of them seen only once. The specimen was lung tumor tissue. The receptors were sampled from a man in his thirties or forties with non-small cell lung cancer. Each CDR3 is given without its conserved first and last residue. A D gene is named only where the DNA matches it firmly.

>TRBD2|TRBJ2-3|TRBV5-1
ATKRGPTDTQY
>TRBD1|TRBJ2-1|TRBV6-5
ASSSGQGAVHEQF
>NA|TRBJ1-1|TRBV20-1
SAQDPKGVFEGTEAF
>TRBD2|TRBJ2-3|TRBV11-2
ASSLIRSGGCADTQY
>NA|TRBJ2-2|TRBV11-2
ASSPGSVLNTGELF
>TRBD1|TRBJ2-5|TRBV20-1
SALGNRGRETQY
>NA|TRBJ1-6|TRBV20-1
SALTGGSPLH
>NA|TRBJ2-3|TRBV5-1
ASSSWDWDLTDTQY
>TRBD2|TRBJ2-3|TRBV11-2
ASSSSTSGKPDTQY
>TRBD1|TRBJ2-1|TRBV20-1
STRGGGQGGSYNEQF
>TRBD2|TRBJ2-1|TRBV24-1
ATSDPGLAGGNEQS
>NA|TRBJ1-5|TRBV7-3
ASNLTGTPQH
>TRBD1|TRBJ1-3|TRBV10-3
ASGDSPSSGNTIC
>NA|TRBJ1-4|TRBV6-6
AGHGADGKLF
>NA|TRBJ2-3|TRBV6-2/TRBV6-3
ANSYSGLDTQY
>NA|TRBJ1-1|TRBV11-2
SRSLEGGFEAF
>NA|TRBJ1-1|TRBV28
TSSLSQQRAF
>TRBD1|TRBJ1-4|TRBV20-1
SARVGTGHEKLF
>NA|TRBJ2-3|TRBV6-4
ASSESWGTTDTQY
>NA|TRBJ2-3|TRBV10-3
AISEGEEDTQY
>TRBD2|TRBJ2-1|TRBV11-1
ASSHPEGFAGVVNELF
>TRBD1|TRBJ2-7|TRBV20-1
GASLPTGASYEQY
>NA|TRBJ1-5|TRBV5-5
VSSLGVSYQPQH
>NA|TRBJ2-5|TRBV7-2
ASSPPALAGETQY
>NA|TRBJ2-5|TRBV6-8
ASSTDVVETQY
>NA|TRBJ1-2|TRBV11-2
DSSLGGASRVYGYT
>TRBD2|TRBJ2-3|TRBV30
AWSGVAGTDTQY
>TRBD2|TRBJ2-1|TRBV20-1
NARAAGDYNEQF
>NA|TRBJ1-1|TRBV6-1
ASNQNSDTEAF
>TRBD2|TRBJ2-3|TRBV29-1
SVETPSGSTDTHY
>TRBD2|TRBJ2-3|TRBV11-3
ASSLMTSSITDTQY
>NA|TRBJ1-1|TRBV5-4
ASSFGGGRDTEAF
>TRBD1|TRBJ2-7|TRBV10-2
ASSTRDSDNYEQY
>TRBD2|TRBJ2-7|TRBV7-8
ASSLESGTSGISYEQY
>NA|TRBJ2-3|TRBV20-1
SARDYRLNTDTQY
>NA|TRBJ2-7|TRBV29-1
SVEIGASSYEQY
>TRBD1|TRBJ1-1|TRBV4-1
ASSQNIYRGVTETF
>TRBD1|TRBJ2-2|TRBV7-3
ASQQGFTGELF
>NA|TRBJ2-5|TRBV24-1
ATSDSSAGKTQY
>NA|TRBJ2-7|TRBV4-1
ASSQDATGQAYEQY
>TRBD2|TRBJ2-5|TRBV4-1
ASSQGDGGAEETQY
>NA|TRBJ1-1|TRBV20-1
NARDRGGLNTEAF
>NA|TRBJ2-3|TRBV5-1
ASSYNTDTQY
>NA|TRBJ1-5|TRBV21-1
ASSKARWSNQPQH
>TRBD2|TRBJ2-3|TRBV6-1
ANSEAAGGTDTQY
>NA|TRBJ2-1|TRBV11-2
ASNLVGDSYNEQS
>TRBD1|TRBJ2-7|TRBV4-3
ASSLRQGNNYEQY
>NA|TRBJ2-4|TRBV29-1
SVVELAKNIQY
>NA|TRBJ1-2|TRBV20-1
SARGGYGYT
>NA|TRBJ2-5|TRBV24-1
AISDGASKTQY
>NA|TRBJ2-5|TRBV29-1
SVQVQEPFLVQY
>TRBD1|TRBJ2-5|TRBV20-1
SAREGTGFQETQY